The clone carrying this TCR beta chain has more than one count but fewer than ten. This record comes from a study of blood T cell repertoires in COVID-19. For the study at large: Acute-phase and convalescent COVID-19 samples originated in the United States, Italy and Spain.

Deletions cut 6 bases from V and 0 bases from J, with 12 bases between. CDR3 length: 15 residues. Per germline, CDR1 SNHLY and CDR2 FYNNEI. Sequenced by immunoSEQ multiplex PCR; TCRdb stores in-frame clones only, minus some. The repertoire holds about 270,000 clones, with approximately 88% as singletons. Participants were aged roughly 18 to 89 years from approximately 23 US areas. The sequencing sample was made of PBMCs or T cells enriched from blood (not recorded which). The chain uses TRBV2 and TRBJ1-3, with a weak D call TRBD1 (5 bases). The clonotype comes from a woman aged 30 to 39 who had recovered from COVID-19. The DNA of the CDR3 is TGTGCCAGCAGCTTTGACAGCAACTCTGGAAACACCATATATTTT. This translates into CASSFDSNSGNTIYF. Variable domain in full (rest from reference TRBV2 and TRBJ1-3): EPEVTQTPSHQVTQMGQEVILRCVPISNHLYFYWYRQILGQKVEFLVSFYNNEISEKSEIFDDQFSVERPDGSNFTLKIRSTKLEDSAMYFCASSFDSNSGNTIYFGEGSWLTVV.